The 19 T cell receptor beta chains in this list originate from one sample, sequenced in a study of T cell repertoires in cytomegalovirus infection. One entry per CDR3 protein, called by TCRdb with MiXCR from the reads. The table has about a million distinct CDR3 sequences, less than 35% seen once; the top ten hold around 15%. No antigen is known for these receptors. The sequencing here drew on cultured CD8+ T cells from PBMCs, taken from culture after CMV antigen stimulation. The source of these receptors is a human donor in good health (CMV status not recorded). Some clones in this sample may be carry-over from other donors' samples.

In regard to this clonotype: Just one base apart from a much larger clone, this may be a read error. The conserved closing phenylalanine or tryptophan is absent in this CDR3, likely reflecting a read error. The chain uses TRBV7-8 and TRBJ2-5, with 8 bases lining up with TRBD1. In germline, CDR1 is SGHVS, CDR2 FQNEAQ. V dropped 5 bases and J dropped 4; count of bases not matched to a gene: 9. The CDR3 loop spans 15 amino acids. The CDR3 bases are TGTGCCAGCAGCCTAGGACAGGGTTGGGGAGAGACCCAGTACTCC. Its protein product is CASSLGQGWGETQYS.

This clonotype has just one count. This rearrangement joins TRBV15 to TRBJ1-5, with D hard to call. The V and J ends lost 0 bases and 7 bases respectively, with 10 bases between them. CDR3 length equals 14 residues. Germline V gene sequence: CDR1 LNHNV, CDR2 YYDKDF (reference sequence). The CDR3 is CATSRDLDKQPQHF. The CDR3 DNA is TGTGCCACCAGCAGAGACCTCGACAAACAGCCCCAGCATTTT.

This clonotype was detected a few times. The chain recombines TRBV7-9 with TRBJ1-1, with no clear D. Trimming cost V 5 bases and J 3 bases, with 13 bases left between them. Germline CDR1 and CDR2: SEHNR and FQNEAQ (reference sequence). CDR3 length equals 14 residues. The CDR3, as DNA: TGTGCCAGCAGCCCACCCCACGGGTACACTGAAGCTTTCTTT. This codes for CASSPPHGYTEAFF.

The CDR3 bases are TGTGCCAGCAGCTTAGATTCGAGTAATGAAAAACTGTTTTTT. Residues: CASSLDSSNEKLFF. V is TRBV7-8 and J is TRBJ1-4, with no clear D. The CDR3 extends over 14 amino acids. V shed 1 base and J shed 4 bases, with 7 bases lying between them. CDR1 SGHVS and CDR2 FQNEAQ come from the germline V gene.

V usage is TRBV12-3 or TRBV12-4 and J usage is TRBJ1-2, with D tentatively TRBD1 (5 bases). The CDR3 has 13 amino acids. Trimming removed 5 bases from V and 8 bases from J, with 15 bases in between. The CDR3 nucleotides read TGTGCCAGCAGTCTACGTAGGGGATACGGCTACACCTTC. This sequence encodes CASSLRRGYGYTF.

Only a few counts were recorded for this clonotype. CDR3 protein: CASSRTGGGNEQFF. The CDR3 DNA follows: TGTGCCAGCAGTCGAACAGGGGGGGGGAATGAGCAGTTCTTC. J is TRBJ2-1 and V is TRBV12-3 or TRBV12-4, with TRBD1 as a possible D gene (8 bases). V was trimmed by 5 bases and J by 7 bases, leaving 15 bases between them. The CDR3 spans 14 residues.

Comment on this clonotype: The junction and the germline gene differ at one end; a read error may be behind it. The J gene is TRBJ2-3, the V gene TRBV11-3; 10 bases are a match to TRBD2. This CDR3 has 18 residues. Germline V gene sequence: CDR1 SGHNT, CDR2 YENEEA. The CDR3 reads CASSLDPPGAGGTGTQYF. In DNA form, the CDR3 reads TGTGCCAGCAGCTTAGACCCCCCGGGAGCGGGGGGGACAGGTACGCAGTATTTT.

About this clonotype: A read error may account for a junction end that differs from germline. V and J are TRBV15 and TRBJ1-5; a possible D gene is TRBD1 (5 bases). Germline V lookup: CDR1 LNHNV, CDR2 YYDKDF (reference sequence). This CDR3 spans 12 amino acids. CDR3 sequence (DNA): TGTGCCACCCGCAGGGACAATCAGCCCCAGCATTTT. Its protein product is CATRRDNQPQHF.

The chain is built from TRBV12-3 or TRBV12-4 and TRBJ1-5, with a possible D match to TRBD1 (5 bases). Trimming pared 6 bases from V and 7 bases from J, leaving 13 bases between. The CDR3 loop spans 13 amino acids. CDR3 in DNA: TGTGCCAGCAGCCCTGACAGCGGCCAGCCCCAGCATTTT. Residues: CASSPDSGQPQHF.

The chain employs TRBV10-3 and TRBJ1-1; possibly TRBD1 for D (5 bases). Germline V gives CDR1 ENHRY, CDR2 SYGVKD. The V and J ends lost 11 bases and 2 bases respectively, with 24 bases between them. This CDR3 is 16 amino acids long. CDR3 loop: CAVLRVWGRSNTEAFF. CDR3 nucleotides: TGTGCCGTATTACGAGTGTGGGGCAGGTCTAACACTGAAGCTTTCTTT.

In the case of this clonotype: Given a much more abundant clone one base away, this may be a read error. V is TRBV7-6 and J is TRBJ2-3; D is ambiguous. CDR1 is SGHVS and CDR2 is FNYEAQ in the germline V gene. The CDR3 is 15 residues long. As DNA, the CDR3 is TGTGTCAGCAGCTTAACAGAGACCAGCACAGATACGCAGTATTTT. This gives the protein CVSSLTETSTDTQYF.

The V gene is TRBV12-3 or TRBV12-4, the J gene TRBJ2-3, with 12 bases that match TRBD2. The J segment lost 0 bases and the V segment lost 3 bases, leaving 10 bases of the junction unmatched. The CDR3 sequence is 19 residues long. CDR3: CASSFPTSGGLTSTDTQYF. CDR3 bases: TGTGCCAGCAGTTTCCCGACTAGCGGGGGACTTACTAGCACAGATACGCAGTATTTT.

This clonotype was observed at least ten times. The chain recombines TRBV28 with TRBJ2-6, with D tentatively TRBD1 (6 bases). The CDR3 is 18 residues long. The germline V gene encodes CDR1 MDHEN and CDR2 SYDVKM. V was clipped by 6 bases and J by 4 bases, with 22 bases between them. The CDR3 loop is CASSTPLYTGTGANVLTF. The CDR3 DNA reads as TGTGCCAGCAGCACCCCTCTTTATACAGGGACCGGGGCCAACGTCCTGACTTTC.

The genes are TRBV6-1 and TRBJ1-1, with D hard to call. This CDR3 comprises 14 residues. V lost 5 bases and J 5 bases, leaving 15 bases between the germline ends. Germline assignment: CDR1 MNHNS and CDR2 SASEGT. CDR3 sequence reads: CASSFRPILTEAFF. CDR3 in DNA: TGTGCCAGCAGTTTCAGACCCATTTTAACTGAAGCTTTCTTT.

The CDR3 is CASIRTTTGELFF. The CDR3 DNA follows: TGTGCCAGCATCAGAACAACCACCGGGGAGCTGTTTTTT. This chain connects TRBV28 to TRBJ2-2; unclear D gene. There are 13 residues in the CDR3. The ends were cut back, 7 bases at V and 4 bases at J, with 10 bases in the middle. The germline CDR1 and CDR2 sequences are MDHEN and SYDVKM.

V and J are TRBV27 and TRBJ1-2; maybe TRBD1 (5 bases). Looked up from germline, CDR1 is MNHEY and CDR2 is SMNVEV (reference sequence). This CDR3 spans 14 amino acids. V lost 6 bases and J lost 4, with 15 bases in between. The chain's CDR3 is CASSGERGFYGYTF. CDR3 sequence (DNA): TGTGCCAGCAGCGGGGAGAGGGGATTCTATGGCTACACCTTC.

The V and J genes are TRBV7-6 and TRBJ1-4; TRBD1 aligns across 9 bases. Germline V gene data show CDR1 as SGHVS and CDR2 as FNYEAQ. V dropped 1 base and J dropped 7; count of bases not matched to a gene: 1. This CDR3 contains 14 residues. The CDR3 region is CASSLGGQGEKLFF. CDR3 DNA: TGTGCCAGCAGCTTAGGGGGACAGGGTGAAAAACTGTTTTTT.

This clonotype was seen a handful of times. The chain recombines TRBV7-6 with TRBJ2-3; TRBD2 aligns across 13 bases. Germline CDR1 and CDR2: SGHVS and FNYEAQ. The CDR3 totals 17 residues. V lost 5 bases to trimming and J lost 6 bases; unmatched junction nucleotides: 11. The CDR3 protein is CASSLRTSGGIKDTQYF. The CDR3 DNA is TGTGCCAGCAGCCTGCGGACTAGCGGGGGAATAAAGGATACGCAGTATTTT.

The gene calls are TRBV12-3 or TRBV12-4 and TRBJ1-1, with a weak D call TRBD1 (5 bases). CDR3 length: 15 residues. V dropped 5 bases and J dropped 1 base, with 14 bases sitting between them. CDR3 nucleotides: TGTGCCAGCAGTACCCCACTTACAGGGAACACTGAAGCTTTCTTT. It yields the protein CASSTPLTGNTEAFF.